Detailed here is one T cell receptor beta chain. Many counts were recorded for this clone. The specificity of this receptor is unknown. Qualities for individual bases were not recorded, and no much larger clone is one base off. The sample contains more than one DNA sequence encoding this CDR3. This specimen belongs to a study of metastatic and nonmetastatic thyroid tumors (dated by TCRdb to about 2020). Notes on the research overall: The researchers compared repertoires between peripheral blood samples and tumor or nodule tissue samples from patients with malignant or benign thyroid disease. The research as a whole found: In both blood and tumor samples, malignant tumors were reported to have significantly higher TCR beta diversity than benign nodules.

No patient had received any treatment before thyroid surgery. The study retrospectively analysed patient clinical samples collected from about 2012 to 2018 using T-cell receptor beta sequencing. The CDR3 measures 16 amino acids from cysteine to phenylalanine. Solely the CDR3 DNA is kept, with 48 bases framed from the first base. Germline trimming amounts to 4 bases on V and 1 base on J, with 3 as the count of junction bases outside the gene matches. Taken from the germline V gene (reference sequence), the CDR1 and CDR2 loops are MNHEY and SMNVEV. Library preparation employed PCR. For sequencing, an Illumina HiSeq 4000 was employed. High-throughput sequencing was used to profile the CDR3 region of the TCR beta-chain in every patient. The original pipeline was this. Drawing on CDR3 differences between clinicopathological groups, the researchers built a classifier meant to tell apart patients with distant-metastatic papillary thyroid cancer. The Shannon index was used to assess repertoire diversity, and the Morisita-Horn index was used to assess tumor-blood repertoire similarity. TCRdb applied fastp at Q25 and MiXCR to the public reads, then kept only in-frame beta chains. The V and J calls and clone size come from TCRdb's table, not from the authors' own analysis. This sample comprises approximately 14,000 clones, 3.6% of them detected only once. The ten largest make up less than 30% of the sample.

The sample comprised tumor tissue. The sequence was obtained from a female donor with papillary thyroid cancer or a benign thyroid nodule (not recorded which). Some clones in this sample may be carry-over from other donors' samples. The sequence is built from TRBV27 and TRBJ2-3, with 12 bases in between that match TRBD2. The CDR3 region: CASSSRLAGGTDTQYF. The bases read TGTGCCAGCAGTTCCCGACTAGCGGGAGGCACAGATACGCAGTATTTT.